A single T cell receptor beta chain is shown here with its context. The antigen is undetermined. These data are taken from a study of cytomegalovirus exposure and HLA in healthy donors. General study points: What was likely a sequencing artifact was a cluster of highly shared sequence variants.

Primers: 60 Vbeta forward and 13 Jbeta reverse. Sequencing used immunoSEQ multiplex PCR; TCRdb keeps in-frame clones, though not all of them. The data include over 150,000 clones; the top ten clones carry roughly 0.74%. The source of this sequence is a boy between 10 and 17 years old in good health and CMV-seronegative. The sequenced sample consisted of PBMCs.

In DNA, the CDR3 is TGCAGCGTGGACCTCGGAAGACGGGGCACCGGGGAGCTGTTTTTT. It yields the protein CSVDLGRRGTGELFF. J is TRBJ2-2 and V is TRBV29-1, with a weak D call TRBD2 (5 bases). This CDR3 spans 15 amino acids. The V end was cut by 6 bases, the J end by 4 bases, with 18 bases between. Germline V CDR1 and CDR2: SQVTM, ANQGSEA.